The 25 T cell receptor beta chains reported below all come from one sample, sequenced in a study of blood T cell repertoires in COVID-19. Generated by immunoSEQ multiplex PCR, the TCRdb table keeps only in-frame clones and is missing some. Of fewer than 120,000 clones in the sample, approximately 65% were seen once. Sequenced: peripheral blood. The source is an older woman with acute or convalescent COVID-19.

This rearrangement joins TRBV5-4 to TRBJ2-1, with 7 bases aligning to TRBD2. The CDR3 sequence is 14 residues long. The J segment lost 4 bases and the V segment lost 4 bases, leaving 5 bases of the junction unmatched. Germline V gives CDR1 SGHNT, CDR2 YYREEE (reference sequence). Written as DNA, the CDR3 is TGTGCCAGCAGCACCGGGACTACTTACAATGAGCAGTTCTTC. It yields the protein CASSTGTTYNEQFF.

This clone appeared a few times. The chain links TRBV18 to TRBJ1-2; 10 bases line up with TRBD1. Trimming at V came to 1 base and at J to 6 bases, leaving 2 bases not matched to a gene. The CDR3 is 14 residues long. Germline V gene sequence: CDR1 KGHSH, CDR2 LQKENI. The CDR3 DNA sequence: TGTGCCAGCTCACCACAAGGACAGGGGGATGGCTACACCTTC. Protein sequence: CASSPQGQGDGYTF.

The V gene is TRBV19, the J gene TRBJ1-5, with 8 bases lining up with TRBD1. The germline V gene encodes CDR1 LNHDA and CDR2 SQIVND (reference sequence). With 5 bases clipped from V and 1 base from J, the junction kept 7 bases outside the gene matches. The CDR3 spans 16 residues. Here the CDR3 reads CASSVGQGGSNQPQHF. The CDR3 DNA is TGTGCCAGTAGTGTTGGACAGGGCGGAAGCAATCAGCCCCAGCATTTT.

Only a few counts were recorded for this clone. The V and J genes are TRBV14 and TRBJ1-6; 8 nucleotides agree with TRBD1. CDR3 length equals 13 residues. From germline, CDR1 is SGHDN and CDR2 FVKESK. V shed 5 bases, J shed 14 bases, and the junction held 8 bases outside the gene matches. DNA of the CDR3: TGTGCCAGCAGCGCCCGGGACAGGCTAGCCCTCCACTTT. Protein: CASSARDRLALHF.

The rearrangement joins TRBV7-2 to TRBJ2-5; D might be TRBD2 (6 bases). Germline CDR1 SGHTA, CDR2 FQGNSA. The CDR3 covers 16 residues. Trimming took 0 bases from V and 2 from J, leaving 13 bases between them. The CDR3 nucleotides read TGTGCCAGCAGCTTAGCGACGGCGGCGGGACAAGAGACCCAGTACTTC. Amino acids: CASSLATAAGQETQYF.

The V gene is TRBV5-5, the J gene TRBJ1-1; 7 bases agree with TRBD1. V dropped 4 bases and J dropped 5; count of bases not matched to a gene: 5. CDR3 length equals 13 residues. CDR1 is SGHKS, CDR2 YYEKEE, per germline (reference sequence). In nucleotides, the CDR3 is TGTGCCAGCAGCCGCACAGGGGAGACTGAAGCTTTCTTT. Translation: CASSRTGETEAFF.

The chain has TRBV25-1 and TRBJ2-3, with a tentative D call TRBD1 (5 bases). The CDR3 runs 14 residues. Trimming shortened V by 2 bases and J by 1 base, and 7 bases separated the two germline ends. Germline V gene data show CDR1 as MGHDK and CDR2 as SYGVNS. CDR3 DNA: TGTGCCAGCAGTGAAGCCAGGGGCACAGATACGCAGTATTTT. It yields the protein CASSEARGTDTQYF.

The chain joins TRBV11-1 to TRBJ1-3; D may be TRBD1 (6 bases). Germline CDR1 reads SGHAT; CDR2 reads FQDESV (reference sequence). V was cut by 5 bases and J by 1 base, with 12 bases left in between. This CDR3 region has 15 residues. The CDR3: CASSRGQYSGNTIYF. The CDR3 DNA reads as TGTGCCAGCAGCCGCGGACAGTATTCTGGAAACACCATATATTTT.

The chain links TRBV18 to TRBJ2-7; D perhaps matches TRBD1 (5 bases). V lost 0 bases to trimming and J lost 3 bases, with 12 bases between them. The CDR3 runs to 15 residues. CDR1 is KGHSH, CDR2 LQKENI, per germline. The CDR3 reads CASSPPNQGFYEQYF. The CDR3, as DNA: TGTGCCAGCTCACCACCTAATCAGGGATTCTACGAGCAGTACTTC.

The chain carries TRBV5-1 and TRBJ2-7; TRBD2 aligns across 7 bases. CDR1 is SGHRS, CDR2 YFSETQ, per germline. V trimming: 2 bases; J trimming: 6 bases; junction bases outside the gene matches: 14. The CDR3 is 16 residues long. CDR3 amino acids: CASSLDIRGGLSEQYF. CDR3 in DNA: TGCGCCAGCAGCTTAGACATCCGGGGAGGGTTAAGCGAGCAGTACTTC.

The V gene is TRBV2, the J gene TRBJ2-7, with 9 bases lining up with TRBD1. This CDR3 region has 12 residues. V lost 8 bases and J lost 3; bases outside the gene matches: 2. Germline V gene data show CDR1 as SNHLY and CDR2 as FYNNEI. Written as DNA, the CDR3 is TGTGCCAGCGGGACAGGGAGCTACGAGCAGTACTTC. The encoded protein is CASGTGSYEQYF.

J is TRBJ2-4 and V is TRBV6-4; possible D gene TRBD2, 6 bases. This CDR3 has 17 residues. CDR1 is MRHNA, CDR2 SNTAGT, per germline. V dropped 6 bases and J dropped 2 bases, with 20 bases sitting between them. The CDR3 reads CASRRLLAGMPKNIQYF. The CDR3 region has the DNA TGTGCCAGCAGGAGATTACTAGCAGGGATGCCCAAAAACATTCAGTACTTC.

This chain joins TRBV19 and TRBJ2-1; D gene unclear. The CDR3 contains 15 residues. The V gene's germline CDR1 is LNHDA and CDR2 SQIVND (reference sequence). The V and J ends lost 4 bases and 0 bases respectively, with 10 bases between them. The CDR3, as DNA: TGTGCCAGTAGTAAACAGATGGGCTCCTACAATGAGCAGTTCTTC. It yields the protein CASSKQMGSYNEQFF.

This clone was seen a few times. The gene calls are TRBV6-5 and TRBJ2-3; TRBD1 matches 11 bases. The CDR3 has 15 amino acids. CDR1 and CDR2 from the germline V gene are MNHEY and SVGAGI. Trimming at V came to 5 bases and at J to 3 bases, leaving 4 bases not matched to a gene. The CDR3 reads CASSHGTGGTDTQYF. In DNA form, the CDR3 reads TGTGCCAGCAGTCATGGGACAGGGGGTACAGATACGCAGTATTTT.

The chain uses TRBV5-1 and TRBJ2-5; 10 bases map to TRBD2. In germline, CDR1 is SGHRS, CDR2 YFSETQ. This CDR3 is 14 amino acids long. V lost 1 base, J lost 4 bases, and 1 base stayed unmatched. CDR3 coding DNA: TGCGCCAGCAGCTTGTTAGCGGGGGGAGAGACCCAGTACTTC. Translating gives CASSLLAGGETQYF.

V and J are TRBV10-1 and TRBJ1-2; D is uncertain. Germline V gives CDR1 WNHNN, CDR2 SYGVQD (reference sequence). V lost 6 bases and J 1 base, leaving 9 bases between the germline ends. The CDR3 spans 13 residues. For the CDR3, the DNA is TGCGCCAGCAGCCAAAATTTTAACTATGGCTACACCTTC. Protein product: CASSQNFNYGYTF.

As concerns this clone: Within the sample, other DNA sequences also encode this same CDR3. The rearrangement uses TRBV4-3 and TRBJ1-1; D not resolved. Germline assignment: CDR1 LGHNA and CDR2 YSLEER. The CDR3 loop spans 14 amino acids. Trimming removed 0 bases at V and 5 bases at J, with 10 bases between. The CDR3 sequence: CASSQDNRETEAFF. In nucleotides, the CDR3 is TGCGCCAGCAGCCAAGATAACCGGGAAACTGAAGCTTTCTTT.

The CDR3 sequence is CASSFVRGHEQYF. CDR3 coding DNA: TGTGCCAGCAGCTTTGTTAGAGGCCACGAGCAGTACTTC. The chain uses TRBV7-8 and TRBJ2-7; D gene uncertain. Trimming took off 3 bases at V and 5 bases at J, with 11 bases between the two ends. The CDR3 consists of 13 residues. CDR1 SGHVS and CDR2 FQNEAQ come from the germline V gene.

This chain links TRBV3-1 (or the pseudogene TRBV3-2) with TRBJ1-1; 7 nucleotides match TRBD1. Per germline, CDR1 LGHDT and CDR2 YNNKEL (reference sequence). The ends lost 4 bases at V and 5 bases at J; junction bases unmatched: 10. This CDR3 is 15 amino acids long. Written as DNA, the CDR3 is TGTGCCAGCAGCCTAGGTAGAGGGGGCCCGACTGAAGCTTTCTTT. Its translation is CASSLGRGGPTEAFF.

This rearrangement joins TRBV4-1 to TRBJ1-3, with 9 bases that match TRBD1. V dropped 3 bases and J dropped 2; count of bases not matched to a gene: 5. This CDR3 contains 16 residues. Germline V lookup: CDR1 MGHRA, CDR2 YSYEKL. The CDR3 sequence: CASSQTGGIAGNTIYF. CDR3 in DNA: TGCGCCAGCAGCCAGACAGGGGGAATTGCTGGAAACACCATATATTTT.

As regards this clone: This same CDR3 is encoded by further DNA sequences in the sample. This sequence joins TRBV7-9 and TRBJ1-2, with 10 bases fitting TRBD1. The CDR3 contains 14 residues. CDR1 is SEHNR and CDR2 is FQNEAQ in the germline V gene (reference sequence). V lost 5 bases to trimming and J lost 2 bases; unmatched junction nucleotides: 2. The CDR3 sequence: CASSPGQGNYGYTF. The CDR3 DNA is TGTGCCAGCAGCCCGGGACAGGGGAACTATGGCTACACCTTC. The variable domain in full, with the rest retrieved from reference TRBV7-9 and TRBJ1-2, is DTGVSQNPRHKITKRGQNVTFRCDPISEHNRLYWYRQTLGQGPEFLTYFQNEAQLEKSRLLSDRFSAERPKGSFSTLEIQRTEQGDSAMYLCASSPGQGNYGYTFGSGTRLTVV.

As DNA, the CDR3 is TGCAGCGGGGGACAGGGGGCTAACGAGCAGTACTTC. Translating it yields CSGGQGANEQYF. The gene calls are TRBV29-1 and TRBJ2-7; 12 bases map to TRBD1. Germline V gene lookup returns CDR1 SQVTM and CDR2 ANQGSEA. After removal of 7 bases from V and 5 bases from J, the junction contained 3 bases not matched to a gene. The CDR3 consists of 12 residues.

The rearrangement uses TRBV28 and TRBJ1-1; D is perhaps TRBD1 (5 bases). The germline V gene encodes CDR1 MDHEN and CDR2 SYDVKM. This CDR3 is built from 13 residues. V lost 6 bases to trimming and J lost 0 bases, with 8 bases between them. This CDR3 is CASRPGLNTEAFF. The CDR3 DNA is TGTGCCAGCAGACCAGGGTTGAACACTGAAGCTTTCTTT.

The chain links TRBV5-6 to TRBJ1-3, with unresolved D. This CDR3 region has 17 residues. The germline CDR1 and CDR2 sequences are SGHDT and YYEEEE. Trimming took off 0 bases at V and 4 bases at J, with 17 bases between the two ends. CDR3 DNA: TGTGCCAGCAGCTTGGTTTTCTCAGGCCCGTGGGGAAACACCATATATTTT. Translated, it gives CASSLVFSGPWGNTIYF.

The gene calls are TRBV7-3 and TRBJ2-2; D is undetermined. The V and J ends lost 8 bases and 6 bases respectively, with 13 bases between them. Germline-derived CDR1 and CDR2 are SGHTA and FQGTGA. The CDR3 consists of 13 residues. CDR3 protein: CASGYSSAGELFF. In DNA, the CDR3 is TGTGCCAGCGGCTACAGCTCCGCCGGGGAGCTGTTTTTT.